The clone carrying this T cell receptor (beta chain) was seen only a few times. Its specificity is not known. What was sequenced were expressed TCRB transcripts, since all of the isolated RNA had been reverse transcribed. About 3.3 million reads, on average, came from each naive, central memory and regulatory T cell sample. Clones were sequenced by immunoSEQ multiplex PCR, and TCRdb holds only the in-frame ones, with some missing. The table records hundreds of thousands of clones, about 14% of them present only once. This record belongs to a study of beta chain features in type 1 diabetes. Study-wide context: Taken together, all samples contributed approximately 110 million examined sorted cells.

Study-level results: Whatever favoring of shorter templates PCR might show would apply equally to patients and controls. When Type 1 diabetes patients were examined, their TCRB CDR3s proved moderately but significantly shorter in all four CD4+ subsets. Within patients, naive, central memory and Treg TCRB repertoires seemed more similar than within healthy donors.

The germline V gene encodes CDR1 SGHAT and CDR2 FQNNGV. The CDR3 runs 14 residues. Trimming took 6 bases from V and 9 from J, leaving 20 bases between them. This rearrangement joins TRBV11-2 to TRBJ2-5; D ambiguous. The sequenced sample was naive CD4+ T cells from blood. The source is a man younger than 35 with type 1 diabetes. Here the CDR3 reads CASRSLLLPRSQYF. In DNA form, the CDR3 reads TGTGCCAGCAGGTCCCTACTACTACCCAGGTCCCAGTACTTC. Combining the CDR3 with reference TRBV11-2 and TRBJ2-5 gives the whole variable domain EAGVAQSPRYKIIEKRQSVAFWCNPISGHATLYWYQQILGQGPKLLIQFQNNGVVDDSQLPKDRFSAERLKGVDSTLKIQPAKLEDSAVYLCASRSLLLPRSQYFGPGTRLLVL.